The 17 T cell receptor beta chains reported below all come from one sample, sequenced in a study of blood T cell repertoires in COVID-19. The protocol was immunoSEQ multiplex PCR, while the TCRdb copy is restricted to in-frame clones and leaves out a portion. The sample includes 200,000 to 250,000 clones, under 90% of them seen just once. The material sequenced was peripheral blood. The receptors were gathered from a man aged 45-65 years with acute or convalescent COVID-19.

The chain's CDR3 is CASSLDPVQPQHF. Here the CDR3 DNA reads TGTGCCAGCAGCTTGGATCCGGTTCAGCCCCAGCATTTT. The genes are TRBV5-8 and TRBJ1-5; D is uncertain. The V and J ends lost 0 bases and 6 bases respectively, with 7 bases between them. This CDR3 contains 13 residues. Per germline, CDR1 SGHTS and CDR2 YDEGEE. The full variable domain, its missing parts supplied by reference TRBV5-8 and TRBJ1-5, is EAGVTQSPTHLIKTRGQQATLRCSPISGHTSVYWYQQALGLGLQFLLWYDEGEERNRGNFPPRFSGRQFPNYSSELNVNALELEDSALYLCASSLDPVQPQHFGDGTRLSIL.

This clone was recorded only once. The genes are TRBV15 and TRBJ1-2; TRBD1 matches 7 bases. This CDR3 is built from 15 residues. Losses at the gene ends were 2 bases for V and 8 bases for J; bases not matched to a gene: 11. Germline V gene lookup returns CDR1 LNHNV and CDR2 YYDKDF (reference sequence). The CDR3 nucleotides read TGTGCCACCAGCAGACTTGGGCAGGGGGTAATCGGCTACACCTTC. Its protein is CATSRLGQGVIGYTF.

Regarding this clone: Within the sample, other DNA sequences also encode this same CDR3. J is TRBJ1-1 and V is TRBV10-3; weak D call: TRBD1 (6 bases). Trimming took off 4 bases at V and 1 base at J, with 10 bases between the two ends. Germline V gives CDR1 ENHRY, CDR2 SYGVKD. The CDR3 has 14 amino acids. As DNA, the CDR3 is TGTGCCATCAGTGGCACAGGGAGGAACACTGAAGCTTTCTTT. Amino acid sequence: CAISGTGRNTEAFF.

The V and J genes are TRBV30 and TRBJ1-5; weak D call: TRBD1 (6 bases). CDR3 length: 14 residues. Between the trimmed V and J ends, which lost 0 bases and 2 bases, there was a span of 8 bases. The germline gives CDR1 GTSNPN, CDR2 SVGIG (reference sequence). The CDR3 nucleotides read TGTGCCTGGAGTGTGGGGGCGCGCAATCAGCCCCAGCATTTT. Protein product: CAWSVGARNQPQHF.

This chain links TRBV5-4 with TRBJ1-6; weak D call: TRBD1 (5 bases). Germline assignment: CDR1 SGHNT and CDR2 YYREEE (reference sequence). V dropped 0 bases and J dropped 0 bases, with 10 bases sitting between them. The CDR3 runs 17 residues. This chain's CDR3 is CASSLGGDRSYNSPLHF. CDR3 bases: TGTGCCAGCAGCTTGGGGGGCGACCGCTCCTATAATTCACCCCTCCACTTT.

The V call is TRBV5-4, the J call TRBJ1-2; 8 nucleotides align to TRBD1. The J segment lost 2 bases and the V segment lost 3 bases, leaving 3 bases of the junction unmatched. Germline V lookup: CDR1 SGHNT, CDR2 YYREEE (reference sequence). CDR3 size: 14 residues. The CDR3 here is CASSSGGENYGYTF. The CDR3, as DNA: TGTGCCAGCAGCTCAGGGGGCGAAAACTATGGCTACACCTTC.

The V call is TRBV3-1 (or the pseudogene TRBV3-2), the J call TRBJ1-2, with D perhaps TRBD1 (5 bases). The CDR3 has 17 amino acids. The V gene's germline CDR1 is LGHDT and CDR2 YNNKEL (reference sequence). Trimming removed 0 bases at V and 3 bases at J, with 17 bases between. CDR3 residues: CASSQEGRQGGDYGYTF. In nucleotides, the CDR3 is TGTGCCAGCAGCCAAGAAGGGAGGCAGGGTGGCGACTATGGCTACACCTTC.

In nucleotides, the CDR3 is TGCGCCAGCAGCTTGGGGGCAGCTAACTCCTACGAGCAGTACTTC. It translates to CASSLGAANSYEQYF. V and J are TRBV5-1 and TRBJ2-7, with D hard to call. The V end lost 0 bases, the J end lost 0 bases, and 10 bases lay between the germline ends. This CDR3 has 15 residues. Germline CDR1 is SGHRS and CDR2 is YFSETQ.

The chain carries TRBV6-5 and TRBJ2-7, with D maybe TRBD2 (6 bases). Germline CDR1 is MNHEY and CDR2 is SVGAGI. Deletions cut 0 bases from V and 0 bases from J, with 6 bases between. The CDR3 loop spans 14 amino acids. The CDR3: CASSYSGGSYEQYF. The CDR3 coding sequence is TGTGCCAGCAGTTACTCCGGGGGCTCCTACGAGCAGTACTTC.

This sequence joins TRBV5-1 and TRBJ1-2, with 9 nucleotides matching TRBD1. CDR3 length: 16 residues. V was pared by 0 bases and J by 5 bases, with 8 bases of the junction left unmatched. Germline V lookup: CDR1 SGHRS, CDR2 YFSETQ. Here the CDR3 reads CASSLDGTGKAYGYTF. The CDR3 region has the DNA TGCGCCAGCAGCTTGGATGGGACAGGGAAAGCATATGGCTACACCTTC.

V and J are TRBV3-1 (or the pseudogene TRBV3-2) and TRBJ1-5; TRBD1 aligns across 7 bases. CDR3 length equals 16 residues. V lost 4 bases to trimming and J lost 5 bases; unmatched junction nucleotides: 11. CDR1 and CDR2 (germline): LGHDT, YNNKEL (reference sequence). The CDR3 DNA reads as TGTGCCAGCAGCCGGGGACAGCCCGGATTAGATCAGCCCCAGCATTTT. Its translation: CASSRGQPGLDQPQHF.

The chain has TRBV5-1 and TRBJ1-2, with D maybe TRBD1 (6 bases). Germline V gene lookup returns CDR1 SGHRS and CDR2 YFSETQ. CDR3 length: 15 amino acids. The V end was cut by 0 bases, the J end by 8 bases, with 17 bases between. Written as DNA, the CDR3 is TGCGCCAGCAGCTTGGAAGCAGGGGCGCGCCCCGGCTACACCTTC. Translated: CASSLEAGARPGYTF.

CDR3 loop: CAISEGQALNSPLHF. The CDR3 DNA follows: TGTGCCATCAGTGAGGGGCAGGCGCTTAATTCACCCCTCCACTTT. V and J are TRBV10-3 and TRBJ1-6; no clear D gene. V gave up 2 bases and J gave up 6 bases, with 11 bases separating them. Germline V CDR1 and CDR2: ENHRY, SYGVKD. The CDR3 totals 15 residues.

J is TRBJ1-1 and V is TRBV6-5; unclear D gene. V was pared by 7 bases and J by 4 bases, with 13 bases between. The CDR3 is 13 residues long. From germline, CDR1 is MNHEY and CDR2 SVGAGI. CDR3 region: CASKGPGTTEAFF. The CDR3 DNA follows: TGTGCCAGCAAGGGTCCGGGAACCACTGAAGCTTTCTTT.

This clone was observed a handful of times. The CDR3 DNA reads as TGCAGCGTTGAATCTTTTGACAGCGAAAGCTACAATGAGCAGTTCTTC. This codes for CSVESFDSESYNEQFF. The rearrangement uses TRBV29-1 and TRBJ2-1, with D possibly TRBD1 on 5 matching bases. This CDR3 comprises 16 residues. Between the trimmed V and J ends, which lost 2 bases and 3 bases, there was a span of 17 bases. CDR1 SQVTM and CDR2 ANQGSEA come from the germline V gene.

This chain joins TRBV7-8 and TRBJ1-4; TRBD1 matches 9 bases. There are 19 residues in the CDR3. Trimming took 5 bases from V and 0 from J; bases not matched to a gene: 13. Germline assignment: CDR1 SGHVS and CDR2 FQNEAQ. This CDR3 reads CASSPRGQGSFATNEKLFF. CDR3 in DNA: TGTGCCAGCAGCCCCCGGGGACAGGGTAGTTTTGCAACTAATGAAAAACTGTTTTTT.

The CDR3 nucleotides read TGTGCCAGCAGCACTCGGTATCGGGGGGACTATGGCTACACCTTC. It yields the protein CASSTRYRGDYGYTF. V is TRBV6-2 or TRBV6-3 and J is TRBJ1-2, with D tentatively TRBD1 (5 bases). V lost 6 bases, J lost 3 bases, and 17 bases lay in between. Germline V lookup: CDR1 MNHEY, CDR2 SVGEGT. This CDR3 is built from 15 residues.